This T cell receptor beta chain was identified during a study of T cell repertoires in cytomegalovirus infection. Study-wide context: It was recently identified HLA-C-restricted and well-studied HLA-B-restricted CMV epitopes that the study used. CMV infection plus the matching HLA type was flagged by public TCR beta signatures. Study-level results: Totalled public TCR beta family frequency picked out people who carried CMV plus the relevant HLA. Within the response measured ex vivo, HLA-C-restricted CMV-specific TCR beta clonotypes were dominant.

The V and J ends lost 2 bases and 8 bases respectively, with 19 bases between them. The V gene's germline CDR1 is MNHEY and CDR2 SMNVEV (reference sequence). There are 16 residues in the CDR3. Points on this clonotype: Its antigen is as yet unknown.

Using its own MiXCR run on the reads, TCRdb lists one record per CDR3 protein. The sample has fewer than 1,000,000 distinct CDR3 sequences, roughly a third seen once; the top ten hold 13%. The sequenced sample was cultured CD8+ T cells from PBMCs, obtained from culture after CMV antigen stimulation. The sequence came from a human donor in good health (CMV status not recorded). Some clones in this sample may be carry-over from other donors' samples. The gene calls are TRBV27 and TRBJ2-1; perhaps TRBD1 as D (5 bases). The CDR3, as DNA: TGTGCCAGCAGTTTACGTAGGCTAGGGGATATGGATGAGCAGTTCTTC. Its translation: CASSLRRLGDMDEQFF.